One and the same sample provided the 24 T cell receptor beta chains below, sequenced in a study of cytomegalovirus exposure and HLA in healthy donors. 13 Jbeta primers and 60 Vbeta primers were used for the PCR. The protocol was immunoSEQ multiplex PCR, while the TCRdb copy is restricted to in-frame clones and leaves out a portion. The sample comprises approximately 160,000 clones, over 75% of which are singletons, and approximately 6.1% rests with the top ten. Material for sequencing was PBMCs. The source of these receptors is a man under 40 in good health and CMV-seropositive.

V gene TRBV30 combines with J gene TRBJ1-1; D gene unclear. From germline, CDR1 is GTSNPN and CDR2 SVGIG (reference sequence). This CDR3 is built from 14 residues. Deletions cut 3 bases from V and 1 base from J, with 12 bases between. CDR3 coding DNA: TGTGCCTGGAGGGCCCCGAACCGGAACACTGAAGCTTTCTTT. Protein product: CAWRAPNRNTEAFF.

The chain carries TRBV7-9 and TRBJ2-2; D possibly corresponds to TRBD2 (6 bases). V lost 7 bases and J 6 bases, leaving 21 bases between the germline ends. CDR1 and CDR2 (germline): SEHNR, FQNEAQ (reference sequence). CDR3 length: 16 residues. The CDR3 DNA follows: TGTGCCAGCACCCAGAGGCGGGGCCCATTTCCCGGGGAGCTGTTTTTT. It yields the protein CASTQRRGPFPGELFF.

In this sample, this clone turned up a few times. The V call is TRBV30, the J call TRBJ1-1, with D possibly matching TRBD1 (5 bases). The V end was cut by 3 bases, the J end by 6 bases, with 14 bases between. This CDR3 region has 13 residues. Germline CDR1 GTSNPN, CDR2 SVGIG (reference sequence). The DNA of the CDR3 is TGTGCCTGGAGAGGAAGGGGTTTCTCTGAAGCTTTCTTT. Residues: CAWRGRGFSEAFF.

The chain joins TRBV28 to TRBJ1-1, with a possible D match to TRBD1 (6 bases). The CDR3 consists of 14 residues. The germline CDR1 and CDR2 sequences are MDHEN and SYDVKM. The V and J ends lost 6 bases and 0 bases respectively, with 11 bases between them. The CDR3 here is CASRPGTLNTEAFF. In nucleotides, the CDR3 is TGTGCCAGCAGACCCGGGACACTGAACACTGAAGCTTTCTTT.

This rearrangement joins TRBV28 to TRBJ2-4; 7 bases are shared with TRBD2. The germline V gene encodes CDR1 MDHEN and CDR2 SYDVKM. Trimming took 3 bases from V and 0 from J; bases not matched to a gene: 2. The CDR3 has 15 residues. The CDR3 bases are TGTGCCAGCAGTTTCCGGGGGGTAGCCAAAAACATTCAGTACTTC. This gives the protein CASSFRGVAKNIQYF.

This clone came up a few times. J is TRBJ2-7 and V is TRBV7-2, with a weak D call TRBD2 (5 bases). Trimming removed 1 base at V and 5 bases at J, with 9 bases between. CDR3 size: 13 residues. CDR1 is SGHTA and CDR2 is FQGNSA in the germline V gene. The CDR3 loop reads CASSLGGKHEQYF. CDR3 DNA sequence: TGTGCCAGCAGCTTAGGAGGGAAACACGAGCAGTACTTC.

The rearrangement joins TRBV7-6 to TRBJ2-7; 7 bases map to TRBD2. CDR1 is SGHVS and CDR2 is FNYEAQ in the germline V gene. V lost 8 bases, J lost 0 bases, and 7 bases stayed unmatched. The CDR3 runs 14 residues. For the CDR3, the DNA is TGTGCCAGCGCTAGCGGTCTAAGCTCCTACGAGCAGTACTTC. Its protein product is CASASGLSSYEQYF. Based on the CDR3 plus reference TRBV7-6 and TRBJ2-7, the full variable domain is GAGVSQSPRYKVTKRGQDVALRCDPISGHVSLYWYRQALGQGPEFLTYFNYEAQQDKSGLPNDRFSAERPEGSISTLTIQRTEQRDSAMYRCASASGLSSYEQYFGPGTRLTVT.

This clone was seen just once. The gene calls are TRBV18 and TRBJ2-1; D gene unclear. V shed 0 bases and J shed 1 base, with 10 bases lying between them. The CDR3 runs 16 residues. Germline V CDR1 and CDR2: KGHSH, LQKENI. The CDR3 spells CASSPPSKLSYNEQFF. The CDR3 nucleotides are TGTGCCAGCTCACCACCGTCTAAACTATCCTACAATGAGCAGTTCTTC.

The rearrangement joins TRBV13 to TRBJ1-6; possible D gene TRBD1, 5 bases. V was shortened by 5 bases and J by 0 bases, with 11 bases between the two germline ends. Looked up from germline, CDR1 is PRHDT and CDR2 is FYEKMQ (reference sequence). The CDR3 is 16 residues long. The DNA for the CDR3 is TGTGCCAGCAGCCCAGGGCGAAGCTCCTATAATTCACCCCTCCACTTT. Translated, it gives CASSPGRSSYNSPLHF.

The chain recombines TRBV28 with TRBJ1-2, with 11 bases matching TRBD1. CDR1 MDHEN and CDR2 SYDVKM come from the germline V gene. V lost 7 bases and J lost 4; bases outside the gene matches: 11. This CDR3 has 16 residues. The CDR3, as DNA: TGTGCCAGCACTTTCATGGACAGGGGGCCTCCCTATGGCTACACCTTC. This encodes CASTFMDRGPPYGYTF.

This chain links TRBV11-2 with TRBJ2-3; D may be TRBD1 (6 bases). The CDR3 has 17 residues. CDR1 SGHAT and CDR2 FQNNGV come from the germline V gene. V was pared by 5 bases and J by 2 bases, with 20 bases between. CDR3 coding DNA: TGTGCCAGCAGCCCAATAACACCCAGGGGTCCCACAGATACGCAGTATTTT. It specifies CASSPITPRGPTDTQYF.

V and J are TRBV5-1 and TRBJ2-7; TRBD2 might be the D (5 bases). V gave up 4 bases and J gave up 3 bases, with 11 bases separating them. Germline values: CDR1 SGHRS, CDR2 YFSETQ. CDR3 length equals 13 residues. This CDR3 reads CASSVGLGYEQYF. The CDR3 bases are TGCGCCAGCAGCGTTGGACTGGGCTACGAGCAGTACTTC.

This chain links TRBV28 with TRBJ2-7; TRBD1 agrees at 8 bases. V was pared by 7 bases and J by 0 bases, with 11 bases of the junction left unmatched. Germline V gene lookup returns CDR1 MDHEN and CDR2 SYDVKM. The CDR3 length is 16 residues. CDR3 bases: TGTGCCAGCACCCCTAGACAGGGGCCCCACTCCTACGAGCAGTACTTC. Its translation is CASTPRQGPHSYEQYF.

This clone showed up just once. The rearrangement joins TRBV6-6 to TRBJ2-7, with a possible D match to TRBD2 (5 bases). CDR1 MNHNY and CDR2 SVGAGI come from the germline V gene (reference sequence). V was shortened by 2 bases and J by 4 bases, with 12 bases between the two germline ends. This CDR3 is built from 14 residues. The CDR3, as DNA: TGTGCCAGCAGTTACATCGGGGTTACGTACGAGCAGTACTTC. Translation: CASSYIGVTYEQYF.

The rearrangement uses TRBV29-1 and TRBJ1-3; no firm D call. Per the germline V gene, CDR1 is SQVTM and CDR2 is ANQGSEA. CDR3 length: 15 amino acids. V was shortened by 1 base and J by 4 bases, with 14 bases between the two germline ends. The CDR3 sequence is CSVEVPSLGGNTIYF. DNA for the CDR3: TGCAGCGTTGAAGTACCCTCCTTGGGCGGAAACACCATATATTTT.

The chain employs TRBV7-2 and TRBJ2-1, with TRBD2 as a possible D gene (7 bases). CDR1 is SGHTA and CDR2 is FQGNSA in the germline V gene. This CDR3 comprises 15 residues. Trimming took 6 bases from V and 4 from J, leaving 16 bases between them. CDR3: CASRRGASLYNEQFF. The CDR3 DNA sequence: TGTGCCAGCAGACGGGGGGCGTCCTTATACAATGAGCAGTTCTTC. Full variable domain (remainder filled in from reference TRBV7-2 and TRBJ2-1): GAGVSQSPSNKVTEKGKDVELRCDPISGHTALYWYRQSLGQGLEFLIYFQGNSAPDKSGLPSDRFSAERTGGSVSTLTIQRTQQEDSAVYLCASRRGASLYNEQFFGPGTRLTVL.

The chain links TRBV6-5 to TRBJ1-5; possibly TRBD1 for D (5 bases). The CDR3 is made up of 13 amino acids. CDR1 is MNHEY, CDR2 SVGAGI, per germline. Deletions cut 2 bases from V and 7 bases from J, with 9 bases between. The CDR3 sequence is CASSYRGEQPQHF. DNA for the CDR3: TGTGCCAGCAGTTACAGGGGTGAGCAGCCCCAGCATTTT.

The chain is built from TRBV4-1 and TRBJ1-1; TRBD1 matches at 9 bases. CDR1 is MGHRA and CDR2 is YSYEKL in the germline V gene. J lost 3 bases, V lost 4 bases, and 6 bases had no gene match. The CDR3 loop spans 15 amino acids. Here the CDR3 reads CASSPGQGPHTEAFF. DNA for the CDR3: TGCGCCAGCAGCCCTGGACAGGGGCCGCACACTGAAGCTTTCTTT.

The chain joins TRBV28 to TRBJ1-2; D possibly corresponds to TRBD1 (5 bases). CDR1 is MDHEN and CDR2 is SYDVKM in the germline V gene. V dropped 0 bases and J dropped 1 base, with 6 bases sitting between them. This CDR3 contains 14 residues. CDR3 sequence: CASSLWGGNYGYTF. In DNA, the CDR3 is TGTGCCAGCAGTTTATGGGGGGGTAACTATGGCTACACCTTC.

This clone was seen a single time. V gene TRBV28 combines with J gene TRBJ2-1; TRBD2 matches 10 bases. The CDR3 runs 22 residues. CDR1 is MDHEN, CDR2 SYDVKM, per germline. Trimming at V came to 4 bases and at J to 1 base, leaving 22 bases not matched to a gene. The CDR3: CASSYPTTREREGPVSYNEQFF. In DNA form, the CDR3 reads TGTGCCAGCAGTTACCCGACGACCCGAGAGCGGGAGGGCCCGGTTTCCTACAATGAGCAGTTCTTC.

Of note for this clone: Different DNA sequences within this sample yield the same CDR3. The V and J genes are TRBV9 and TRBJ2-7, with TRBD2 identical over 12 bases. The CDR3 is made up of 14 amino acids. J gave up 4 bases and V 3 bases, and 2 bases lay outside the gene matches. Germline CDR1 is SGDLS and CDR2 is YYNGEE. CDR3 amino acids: CASSAGLAGYEQYF. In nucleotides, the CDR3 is TGTGCCAGCAGCGCCGGACTAGCGGGGTACGAGCAGTACTTC.

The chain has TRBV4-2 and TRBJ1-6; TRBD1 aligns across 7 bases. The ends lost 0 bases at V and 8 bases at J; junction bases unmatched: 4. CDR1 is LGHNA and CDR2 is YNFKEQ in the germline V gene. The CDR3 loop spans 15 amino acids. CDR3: CASSQEETGYSPLHF. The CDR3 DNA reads TGTGCCAGCAGCCAAGAGGAGACAGGGTATTCACCCCTCCACTTT.

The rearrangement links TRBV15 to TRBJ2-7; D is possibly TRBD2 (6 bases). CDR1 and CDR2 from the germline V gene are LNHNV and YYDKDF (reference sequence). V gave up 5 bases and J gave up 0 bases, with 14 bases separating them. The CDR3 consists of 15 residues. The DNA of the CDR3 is TGTGCCACCAGCGGAACTAGCAGGAGCTCCTACGAGCAGTACTTC. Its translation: CATSGTSRSSYEQYF.

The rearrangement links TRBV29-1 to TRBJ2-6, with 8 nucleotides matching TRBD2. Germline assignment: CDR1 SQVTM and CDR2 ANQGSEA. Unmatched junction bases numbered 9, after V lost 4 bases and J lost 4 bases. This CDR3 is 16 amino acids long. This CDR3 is CSVGPGGGRGANVLTF. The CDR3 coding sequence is TGCAGCGTTGGGCCCGGCGGGGGGAGAGGGGCCAACGTCCTGACTTTC.